This T cell receptor beta chain was sequenced for a study of blood T cell repertoires in COVID-19. Some clones are missing from TCRdb's copy, which holds only in-frame ones; the method was immunoSEQ multiplex PCR. Here the sample spans 270,000 or so clones, more than 85% being singletons. The V segment lost 1 base and the J segment 3 bases; nucleotides outside the gene matches: 4. Germline CDR1 ENHRY, CDR2 SYGVKD. CDR3 size: 15 residues. Sequenced material: peripheral blood. The clonotype originates from a man aged 35-49 years with acute or convalescent COVID-19. The chain couples TRBV10-3 to TRBJ1-2; 8 positions agree with TRBD1. In nucleotides, the CDR3 is TGTGCCATCAGTGAGTGGGAGACAGGGGACTATGGCTACACCTTC. Its protein is CAISEWETGDYGYTF.